The following is a TCR beta chain sequence with its context. Its antigen remains unidentified. V trimming: 1 base; J trimming: 6 bases; junction bases outside the gene matches: 7. This CDR3 contains 16 residues. Germline values: CDR1 LNHDA, CDR2 SQIVND (reference sequence). These data come from a study of cytomegalovirus exposure and HLA in healthy donors. On the study more broadly: An early release of data contained some 80 million unique TCRs, which came from HLA-typed donors.

General study results and limits: The Asian-associated ancestry cluster reportedly had fewer N-insertions than the roughly 670-donor mean in a later analysis. According to the study, about 180 TCR beta chains were cytomegalovirus-associated.

PCR was performed using 60 Vbeta and 13 Jbeta primers. Profiled with immunoSEQ multiplex PCR; TCRdb holds only in-frame clones, not every one. The table has fewer than 200,000 clones, roughly 80% seen once; the top ten hold roughly 7.5%. The specimen sequenced was PBMCs. J is TRBJ1-5 and V is TRBV19; 9 positions agree with TRBD1. The clonotype originates from a woman in her thirties in good health and CMV-seropositive. The CDR3 spells CASSIGWGQGGQPQHF. CDR3 nucleotides: TGTGCCAGTAGTATAGGTTGGGGACAGGGCGGTCAGCCCCAGCATTTT.